Following are 28 T cell receptor beta chains from one sample sequenced in a study of spatial heterogeneity in lung cancer. The sample's time point: blood at routine non-recurrence follow-up after resection. TCRdb reprocessed the 5' RACE reads via MiXCR and lists one record per CDR3 protein. Of around 98,000 distinct CDR3 sequences listed, just under 20% were seen once; the top ten hold about a fifth. This sample comprised PBMCs, obtained at follow-up. The receptors derive from a male donor with early-stage non-small cell lung cancer.

This clonotype was observed many times. The rearrangement uses TRBV30 and TRBJ1-3, with 8 nucleotides matching TRBD1. Germline V gene sequence: CDR1 GTSNPN, CDR2 SVGIG (reference sequence). Trimming cost V 4 bases and J 2 bases; bases outside gene matches: 7. The CDR3 extends over 15 amino acids. CDR3 residues: CAWNVPTGAGNTIYF. Written as DNA, the CDR3 is TGTGCCTGGAATGTGCCGACAGGGGCTGGAAACACCATATATTTT.

In its sample, this clonotype was seen a few times. The J gene is TRBJ2-5, the V gene TRBV20-1; D remains ambiguous. Trimming took off 2 bases at V and 5 bases at J, with 21 bases between the two ends. The CDR3 runs to 16 residues. Per the germline V gene, CDR1 is DFQATT and CDR2 is SNEGSKA (reference sequence). CDR3 sequence (DNA): TGCAGTGCTAGATCACGGACCGAAAGAATAATGGAGACCCAGTACTTC. Translating it yields CSARSRTERIMETQYF.

This clonotype is a singleton in its sample. One junction end disagrees with the germline gene, perhaps due to a read error. The chain uses TRBV3-1 and TRBJ1-1; 7 bases align to TRBD1. This CDR3 region has 15 residues. From germline, CDR1 is LGHDT and CDR2 YNNKEL (reference sequence). CDR3 amino acids: CVSSQALRDSTKAFF. DNA for the CDR3: TGTGTCAGCAGCCAGGCTCTCCGGGACAGCACGAAAGCTTTCTTT.

The CDR3 sequence: CASSLKASLAGEFTDTQYF. The CDR3 nucleotides are TGTGCCAGCAGCTTAAAGGCGTCACTAGCGGGAGAGTTTACAGATACGCAGTATTTT. The genes are TRBV7-2 and TRBJ2-3, with 11 positions matching TRBD2. J was trimmed by 3 bases and V by 2 bases; bases with no gene match: 13. Germline V gene lookup returns CDR1 SGHTA and CDR2 FQGNSA. This CDR3 has 19 residues.

V is TRBV12-3 or TRBV12-4 and J is TRBJ1-2; the match to TRBD1 covers 10 bases. This CDR3 contains 14 residues. The ends lost 6 bases at V and 4 bases at J; junction bases unmatched: 5. The CDR3 bases are TGTGCCAGCAGGCCAGGACAGGGGGTCTATGGCTACACCTTC. It codes for CASRPGQGVYGYTF.

The chain uses TRBV19 and TRBJ1-1; TRBD1 is a possible D gene (6 bases). This CDR3 region has 15 residues. V was clipped by 6 bases and J by 5 bases, with 19 bases between them. Per the germline V gene, CDR1 is LNHDA and CDR2 is SQIVND (reference sequence). The DNA for the CDR3 is TGTGCCAGTAGAACAGGGAAGGTAAGGGAGACTGAAGCTTTCTTT. Residues: CASRTGKVRETEAFF.

The V call is TRBV20-1, the J call TRBJ1-2, with 7 positions matching TRBD1. Germline V lookup: CDR1 DFQATT, CDR2 SNEGSKA (reference sequence). J lost 3 bases, V lost 5 bases, and 9 bases had no gene match. The CDR3 has 14 amino acids. This CDR3 reads CSAPTYGTDYGYTF. The CDR3, as DNA: TGCAGTGCTCCTACTTACGGGACAGACTATGGCTACACCTTC.

This chain links TRBV5-8 with TRBJ2-7; D uncertain. The CDR3 covers 14 residues. The germline gives CDR1 SGHTS, CDR2 YDEGEE. V lost 6 bases, J lost 1 base, and 14 bases lay in between. CDR3 protein: CASMALEDSYEQYV. The CDR3 DNA is TGTGCCAGCATGGCGCTAGAGGATTCCTACGAGCAGTACGTC.

This clonotype turned up a few times. The rearrangement links TRBV5-4 to TRBJ2-2; 15 positions match TRBD2. CDR3 length: 17 residues. Germline lookup yields CDR1 SGHNT and CDR2 YYREEE (reference sequence). V gave up 4 bases and J gave up 7 bases; unmatched junction bases: 8. CDR3 region: CASSPPGLAGGGGELFF. The CDR3 DNA follows: TGTGCCAGCAGCCCACCGGGACTAGCGGGGGGCGGCGGGGAGCTGTTTTTT. The full variable domain, completed using reference TRBV5-4 and TRBJ2-2, is ETGVTQSPTHLIKTRGQQVTLRCSSQSGHNTVSWYQQALGQGPQFIFQYYREEENGRGNFPPRFSGLQFPNYSSELNVNALELDDSALYLCASSPPGLAGGGGELFFGEGSRLTVL.

Many counts were recorded for this clonotype. This CDR3 is CSVIATSYEQYF. The CDR3 bases are TGCAGCGTGATAGCGACCTCCTACGAGCAGTACTTC. J is TRBJ2-7 and V is TRBV29-1, with a weak D call TRBD2 (5 bases). CDR1 is SQVTM, CDR2 ANQGSEA, per germline. The CDR3 runs 12 residues. The V gene lost 6 bases and the J gene lost 0 bases, with 9 bases spanning the gap.

The gene calls are TRBV14 and TRBJ2-2; D is possibly TRBD1 (6 bases). CDR1 is SGHDN, CDR2 FVKESK, per germline. V was clipped by 4 bases and J by 5 bases, with 8 bases between them. The CDR3 runs 13 residues. The CDR3 is CASSRQETGELFF. Here the CDR3 DNA reads TGTGCCAGCAGCCGACAGGAAACCGGGGAGCTGTTTTTT.

Sample share makes this clonotype medium-sized. The chain joins TRBV27 to TRBJ2-5, with D perhaps TRBD2 (5 bases). CDR3 size: 11 residues. V gave up 8 bases and J gave up 1 base, with 5 bases separating them. Germline V gives CDR1 MNHEY, CDR2 SMNVEV (reference sequence). Here the CDR3 reads CASGLQETQYF. The CDR3 DNA follows: TGTGCCAGCGGACTCCAAGAGACCCAGTACTTC.

The chain links TRBV1 to TRBJ2-1; the table's D call of TRBD2 was not tested on the DNA. TRBV1 is listed as a pseudogene. The CDR3 covers 16 residues. CDR3 bases: TGCACCAGCAGCCAAGAGACTAGCGAGAACAATTACGAGCAGTTCTTC. Its protein is CTSSQETSENNYEQFF.

This rearrangement joins TRBV3-1 to TRBJ1-6, with a weak D call TRBD1 (5 bases). CDR1 is LGHDT and CDR2 is YNNKEL in the germline V gene (reference sequence). The CDR3 is made up of 18 amino acids. The V gene lost 6 bases and the J gene lost 5 bases, with 23 bases spanning the gap. DNA of the CDR3: TGTGCCAGCAGTCGCGGGAGGGGCACCATTGCCAATAATTCACCCCTCCACTTT. Translated, it gives CASSRGRGTIANNSPLHF.

In this sample, this clonotype turned up a few times. The chain uses TRBV2 and TRBJ1-6; D remains ambiguous. Germline CDR1 is SNHLY and CDR2 is FYNNEI. The CDR3 is 12 amino acids. The V gene lost 5 bases and the J gene lost 8 bases, with 7 bases spanning the gap. Here the CDR3 DNA reads TGTGCCAGCAGTCACACAGATTCACCCCTCCACTTT. Amino acids: CASSHTDSPLHF.

The chain recombines TRBV4-1 with TRBJ1-2; 8 bases fit TRBD1. Germline V lookup: CDR1 MGHRA, CDR2 YSYEKL. CDR3 length: 16 residues. The junction had 12 bases not matched to a gene; V was cut back by 5 bases and J by 4 bases. The CDR3 nucleotides are TGCGCCAGCAGCGAAGGGACAGGAAGGTCTATCTATGGCTACACCTTC. This gives the protein CASSEGTGRSIYGYTF.

J is TRBJ1-1 and V is TRBV14; D is undetermined. The germline gives CDR1 SGHDN, CDR2 FVKESK. V was pared by 4 bases and J by 1 base, with 7 bases between. The CDR3 length is 13 residues. CDR3 sequence: CASSPLGNTEAFF. Here the CDR3 DNA reads TGTGCCAGCAGCCCCCTAGGGAACACTGAAGCTTTCTTT.

In regard to this clonotype: A read error may explain this, as a much larger clone is one base away. The chain carries TRBV19 and TRBJ1-2, with D uncertain. Germline values: CDR1 LNHDA, CDR2 SQIVND (reference sequence). The length of the CDR3 is 17 residues. CDR3 sequence (DNA): TGTGCCAGAAGTATAGTGTACGGAATGGGTGCTAACTATGGCTACACCTTC. Translating gives CARSIVYGMGANYGYTF.

A few counts support this clonotype. The V and J genes are TRBV12-3 or TRBV12-4 and TRBJ1-1; D is ambiguous. The CDR3 sequence is 16 residues long. Trimming cost V 2 bases and J 1 base, with 14 bases left between them. CDR3 nucleotide sequence: TGTGCCAGCAGTTTAATGCCCTCCCCGGGGAACACTGAAGCTTTCTTT. This codes for CASSLMPSPGNTEAFF.

This chain joins TRBV19 and TRBJ2-1; TRBD2 matches at 11 bases. The CDR3 has 16 residues. Germline V CDR1 and CDR2: LNHDA, SQIVND (reference sequence). J was trimmed by 7 bases and V by 0 bases; bases with no gene match: 5. CDR3 nucleotide sequence: TGTGCCAGTAGTATAGATACTAGCGGGAGTGGTAATGAGCAGTTCTTC. The encoded protein is CASSIDTSGSGNEQFF. Drawing the rest from reference TRBV19 and TRBJ2-1, the complete variable domain is DGGITQSPKYLFRKEGQNVTLSCEQNLNHDAMYWYRQDPGQGLRLIYYSQIVNDFQKGDIAEGYSVSREKKESFPLTVTSAQKNPTAFYLCASSIDTSGSGNEQFFGPGTRLTVL.

In its sample, this clonotype was seen a few times. The chain uses TRBV20-1 and TRBJ1-2; D possibly corresponds to TRBD1 (5 bases). Trimming removed 0 bases at V and 8 bases at J, with 22 bases between. Per the germline V gene, CDR1 is DFQATT and CDR2 is SNEGSKA (reference sequence). The CDR3 spans 16 residues. The CDR3 DNA reads as TGCAGTGCTAGAGACACCCCCTGGGACCGATCGGGGGGCTACACCTTC. This sequence encodes CSARDTPWDRSGGYTF.

This clonotype was counted ten times or more. The J gene is TRBJ1-1, the V gene TRBV29-1; no firm D call. Germline lookup yields CDR1 SQVTM and CDR2 ANQGSEA. The V and J ends lost 2 bases and 4 bases respectively, with 11 bases between them. This CDR3 is 13 amino acids long. The CDR3 loop is CSVEQQKGTEAFF. DNA for the CDR3: TGCAGCGTTGAACAACAAAAGGGCACTGAAGCTTTCTTT.

This clonotype was observed many times. The chain recombines TRBV7-9 with TRBJ1-1; TRBD1 matches 7 bases. Germline-derived CDR1 and CDR2 are SEHNR and FQNEAQ (reference sequence). After removal of 4 bases from V and 5 bases from J, the junction contained 10 bases not matched to a gene. This CDR3 spans 15 amino acids. CDR3 sequence: CASSSSRDSFTEAFF. CDR3 bases: TGTGCCAGCAGCTCGTCCCGGGACAGTTTTACTGAAGCTTTCTTT. The variable domain in full, with the rest retrieved from reference TRBV7-9 and TRBJ1-1, is DTGVSQNPRHKITKRGQNVTFRCDPISEHNRLYWYRQTLGQGPEFLTYFQNEAQLEKSRLLSDRFSAERPKGSFSTLEIQRTEQGDSAMYLCASSSSRDSFTEAFFGQGTRLTVV.

This clonotype came up a few times. This chain uses TRBV3-1 with TRBJ1-2; the D gene is possibly TRBD1 (6 bases). The V gene's germline CDR1 is LGHDT and CDR2 YNNKEL (reference sequence). This CDR3 has 14 amino acids. Trimming took 8 bases from V and 7 from J, leaving 20 bases between them. As DNA, the CDR3 is TGTGCCAGCGCCCATACAGGGCCTTCTTTTGGCTACACCTTC. As protein: CASAHTGPSFGYTF.

The CDR3 nucleotides are TGTGCCAGCAGCTCGAGGACGGGCTCCTACAATGAGCAGTTCTTC. Its translation is CASSSRTGSYNEQFF. The V gene is TRBV9, the J gene TRBJ2-1; D remains ambiguous. The CDR3 spans 15 residues. Germline values: CDR1 SGDLS, CDR2 YYNGEE. Trimming removed 4 bases from V and 0 bases from J, with 11 bases in between.

This clonotype has just a few counts. The chain uses TRBV15 and TRBJ2-2, with a possible D match to TRBD2 (5 bases). The CDR3 covers 14 residues. Looked up from germline, CDR1 is LNHNV and CDR2 is YYDKDF (reference sequence). V was cut by 5 bases and J by 0 bases, with 7 bases left in between. CDR3: CATSEGANTGELFF. The CDR3 nucleotides read TGTGCCACCAGCGAGGGAGCGAACACCGGGGAGCTGTTTTTT. Full variable domain (outside the CDR3, taken from reference TRBV15 and TRBJ2-2): DAMVIQNPRYQVTQFGKPVTLSCSQTLNHNVMYWYQQKSSQAPKLLFHYYDKDFNNEADTPDNFQSRRPNTSFCFLDIRSPGLGDTAMYLCATSEGANTGELFFGEGSRLTVL.

This clonotype came up many times. V is TRBV7-9 and J is TRBJ2-2, with D uncertain. The V end lost 4 bases, the J end lost 4 bases, and 4 bases lay between the germline ends. The CDR3 is 12 amino acids. The germline V gene encodes CDR1 SEHNR and CDR2 FQNEAQ (reference sequence). In DNA, the CDR3 is TGTGCCAGCAGCTCAATCACCGGGGAGCTGTTTTTT. Protein sequence: CASSSITGELFF.

This clonotype was seen only a few times. The chain uses TRBV6-2 or TRBV6-3 and TRBJ2-3; 8 nucleotides match TRBD2. After removal of 0 bases from V and 2 bases from J, the junction contained 1 base not matched to a gene. This CDR3 has 15 amino acids. Germline V gene sequence: CDR1 MNHEY, CDR2 SVGEGT. CDR3 coding DNA: TGTGCCAGCAGTTACTCTGGACTAGCCACAGATACGCAGTATTTT. Translation: CASSYSGLATDTQYF.